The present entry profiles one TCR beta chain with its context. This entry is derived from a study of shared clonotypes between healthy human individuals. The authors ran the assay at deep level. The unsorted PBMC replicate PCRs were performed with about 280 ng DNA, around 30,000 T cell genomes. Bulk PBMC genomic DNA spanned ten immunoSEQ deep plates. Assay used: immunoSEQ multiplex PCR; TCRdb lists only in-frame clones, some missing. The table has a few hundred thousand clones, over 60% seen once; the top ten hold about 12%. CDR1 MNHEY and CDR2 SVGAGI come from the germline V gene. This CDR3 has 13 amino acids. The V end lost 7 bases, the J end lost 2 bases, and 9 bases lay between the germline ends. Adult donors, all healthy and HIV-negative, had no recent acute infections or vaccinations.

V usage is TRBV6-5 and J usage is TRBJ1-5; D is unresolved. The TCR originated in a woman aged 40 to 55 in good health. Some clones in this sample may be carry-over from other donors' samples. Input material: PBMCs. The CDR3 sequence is CASTTARNQPQHF. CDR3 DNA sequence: TGTGCCAGCACTACGGCCCGCAATCAGCCCCAGCATTTT.